The next 10 T cell receptor beta chains were all read from a single sample in a study of beta chain features in type 1 diabetes. TCRB transcripts that were expressed got sequenced, as all of the isolated RNA had been reverse transcribed. TCRdb keeps only in-frame clones here, not all; method: immunoSEQ multiplex PCR. Of 300,000 to 350,000 clones listed, approximately 8.2% were seen once; the top ten hold 0.44%. Input material: central memory CD4+ T cells from blood. The receptors shown here come from a woman aged 18 to 35 in good health.

The chain employs TRBV5-1 and TRBJ2-1, with 8 bases fitting TRBD2. The CDR3 loop spans 14 amino acids. V lost 8 bases to trimming and J lost 5 bases; unmatched junction nucleotides: 9. The germline gives CDR1 SGHRS, CDR2 YFSETQ. The CDR3 protein is CASERGLRNNEQFF. The CDR3 DNA is TGCGCCAGTGAGCGGGGGTTGAGGAACAATGAGCAGTTCTTC.

The rearrangement uses TRBV9 and TRBJ2-5, with no clear D. V was clipped by 4 bases and J by 3 bases, with 13 bases between them. Germline V gene data show CDR1 as SGDLS and CDR2 as YYNGEE. The CDR3 consists of 14 residues. The CDR3 sequence is CASSSDPREETQYF. CDR3 DNA: TGTGCCAGCAGCTCGGACCCTAGAGAAGAGACCCAGTACTTC.

The rearrangement uses TRBV5-4 and TRBJ2-5; perhaps TRBD1 as D (6 bases). This CDR3 is 14 amino acids long. The germline CDR1 and CDR2 sequences are SGHNT and YYREEE (reference sequence). The ends were cut back, 4 bases at V and 4 bases at J, with 14 bases in the middle. The CDR3 DNA reads TGTGCCAGCAGCCAATCAGGGGACGTAGAGACCCAGTACTTC. This codes for CASSQSGDVETQYF.

This clone was seen a few times. The chain couples TRBV2 to TRBJ2-7, with a possible D match to TRBD2 (5 bases). V lost 2 bases to trimming and J lost 0 bases, with 8 bases between them. The germline gives CDR1 SNHLY, CDR2 FYNNEI. The CDR3 totals 14 residues. The CDR3 DNA is TGTGCCAGCAGTGAAACGGGGAGCTCCTACGAGCAGTACTTC. It yields the protein CASSETGSSYEQYF.

This clone was counted between two and nine times. This chain uses TRBV7-9 with TRBJ2-7; D unclear. The CDR3 totals 15 residues. CDR1 and CDR2 (germline): SEHNR, FQNEAQ (reference sequence). Trimming stripped 6 bases from V and 3 bases from J, with 18 bases between. The CDR3 DNA follows: TGTGCCAGCAGTACGGGTACTCGGAAGTTCTACGAGCAGTACTTC. Residues: CASSTGTRKFYEQYF.

This clone has just a few counts. The rearrangement links TRBV15 to TRBJ2-7; TRBD1 might be the D (5 bases). Germline CDR1 LNHNV, CDR2 YYDKDF (reference sequence). CDR3 length equals 13 residues. Trimming cost V 5 bases and J 3 bases, with 11 bases left between them. The CDR3 spells CATSGPGRYEQYF. CDR3 DNA: TGTGCCACCAGCGGGCCAGGGCGCTACGAGCAGTACTTC.

A remark on this clone: The sample carries other DNA sequences with the same CDR3. The J gene is TRBJ2-7, the V gene TRBV5-1; the D call may be TRBD1 or TRBD2 (5 bases each). CDR3 length: 15 residues. With 5 bases removed from V and 4 bases from J, the gap between germline ends came to 19 bases. Per the germline V gene, CDR1 is SGHRS and CDR2 is YFSETQ. In DNA, the CDR3 is TGCGCCAGCAGTCTACGGGACGGTCGGGGTTACGAGCAGTACTTC. This encodes CASSLRDGRGYEQYF.

This clone was observed a handful of times. J is TRBJ2-3 and V is TRBV7-6; D is ambiguous. V lost 1 base and J lost 0, with 8 bases in between. In germline, CDR1 is SGHVS, CDR2 FNYEAQ. This CDR3 has 15 residues. The CDR3 DNA reads as TGTGCCAGCAGCTTAGTAAGGCTTAGCACAGATACGCAGTATTTT. Protein: CASSLVRLSTDTQYF.

This clone was seen only a few times. This chain connects TRBV4-3 to TRBJ2-5; TRBD2 agrees at 9 bases. Germline lookup yields CDR1 LGHNA and CDR2 YSLEER. CDR3 length equals 17 residues. The J segment lost 1 base and the V segment lost 4 bases, leaving 10 bases of the junction unmatched. CDR3 protein: CASSLKKTSGGQETQYF. The CDR3 region has the DNA TGCGCCAGCAGCCTAAAAAAGACTAGCGGAGGCCAAGAGACCCAGTACTTC.

This clone came up a few times. The chain employs TRBV5-1 and TRBJ2-1; D may match TRBD1 or TRBD2 (5 bases each). This CDR3 contains 14 residues. CDR1 SGHRS and CDR2 YFSETQ come from the germline V gene. Trimming took 5 bases from V and 8 from J, leaving 17 bases between them. The CDR3 DNA reads TGCGCCAGCAGTTTCCGGGACCCCGGGGATGAGCAGTTCTTC. It specifies CASSFRDPGDEQFF.